This TCR beta chain was obtained from a study of CD8+ T cells in alopecia areata. As for treatment: oral pan-JAK inhibitor, 5-10 mg twice daily. This CDR3 comprises 14 residues. Trimming shortened V by 0 bases and J by 10 bases, and 14 bases separated the two germline ends. Germline V lookup: CDR1 SGDLS, CDR2 YYNGEE. Sequencing relied on a cDNA template that was reverse transcribed from extracted RNA. Produced via immunoSEQ multiplex PCR; TCRdb's table is partial and in-frame only. The table has about 220,000 clones, more than 45% seen once. Here the sequenced sample was CD4+ T cells sorted from blood, taken at week 4, from a patient treated with tofacitinib. The gene calls are TRBV9 and TRBJ2-1; D may be TRBD1 or TRBD2 (5 bases each). The TCR comes from a human donor with alopecia areata. CDR3 sequence (DNA): TGTGCCAGCAGCGTAGCTACCGTGGGGGTAGAGCAGTTCTTC. Translated: CASSVATVGVEQFF. The full variable domain, completed using reference TRBV9 and TRBJ2-1, is DSGVTQTPKHLITATGQRVTLRCSPRSGDLSVYWYQQSLDQGLQFLIQYYNGEERAKGNILERFSAQQFPDLHSELNLSSLELGDSALYFCASSVATVGVEQFFGPGTRLTVL.